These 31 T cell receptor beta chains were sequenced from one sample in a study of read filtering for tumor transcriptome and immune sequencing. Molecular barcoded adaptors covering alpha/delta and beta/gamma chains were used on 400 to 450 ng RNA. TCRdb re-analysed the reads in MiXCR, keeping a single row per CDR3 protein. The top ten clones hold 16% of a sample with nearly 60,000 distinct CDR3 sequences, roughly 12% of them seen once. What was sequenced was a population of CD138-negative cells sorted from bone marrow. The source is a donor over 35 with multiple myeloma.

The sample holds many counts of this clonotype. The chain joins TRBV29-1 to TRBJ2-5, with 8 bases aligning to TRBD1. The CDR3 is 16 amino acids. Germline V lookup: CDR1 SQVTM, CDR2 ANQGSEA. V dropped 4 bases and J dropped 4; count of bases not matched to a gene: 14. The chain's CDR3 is CSVAGGQGRRLETQYF. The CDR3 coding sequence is TGCAGCGTTGCCGGAGGACAGGGTCGAAGACTAGAGACCCAGTACTTC.

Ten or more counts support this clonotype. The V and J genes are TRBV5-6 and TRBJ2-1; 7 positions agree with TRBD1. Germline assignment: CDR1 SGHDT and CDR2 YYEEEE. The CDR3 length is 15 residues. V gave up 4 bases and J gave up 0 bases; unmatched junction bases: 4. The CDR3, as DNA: TGTGCCAGCAGCCCCAGGGGGAGCTCCTACAATGAGCAGTTCTTC. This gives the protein CASSPRGSSYNEQFF.

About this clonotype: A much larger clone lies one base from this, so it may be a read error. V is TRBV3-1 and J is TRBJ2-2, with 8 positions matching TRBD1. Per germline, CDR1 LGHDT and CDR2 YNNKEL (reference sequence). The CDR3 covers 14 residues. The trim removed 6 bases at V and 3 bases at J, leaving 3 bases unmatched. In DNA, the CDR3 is TGTGCCAGCAGACAGGGGGGTGACACCGGGGAGCTGTTTTTT. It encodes CASRQGGDTGELFF.

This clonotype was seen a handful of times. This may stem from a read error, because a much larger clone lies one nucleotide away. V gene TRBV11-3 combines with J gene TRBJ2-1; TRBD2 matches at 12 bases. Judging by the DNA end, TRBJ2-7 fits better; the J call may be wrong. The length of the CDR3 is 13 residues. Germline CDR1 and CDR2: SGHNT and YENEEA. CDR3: CASSGLAGTEQYF. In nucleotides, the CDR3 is TGTGCCAGCAGCGGACTAGCGGGGACTGAGCAGTACTTC.

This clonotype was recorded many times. The DNA for the CDR3 is TGTGCCAGCAGGGCCTCCCAAGAGACCCAGTACTTC. Its protein product is CASRASQETQYF. V is TRBV6-5 and J is TRBJ2-5; D unclear. The CDR3 consists of 12 residues. With 6 bases removed from V and 1 base from J, the gap between germline ends came to 6 bases. Per germline, CDR1 MNHEY and CDR2 SVGAGI.

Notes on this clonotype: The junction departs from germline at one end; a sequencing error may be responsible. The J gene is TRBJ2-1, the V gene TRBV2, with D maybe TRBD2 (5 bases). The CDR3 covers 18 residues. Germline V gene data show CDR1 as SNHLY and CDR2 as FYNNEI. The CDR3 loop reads CDSSEDSWRLGYYNKQFF. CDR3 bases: TGTGACAGCAGTGAAGATTCTTGGAGGTTGGGTTACTACAATAAGCAGTTCTTC.

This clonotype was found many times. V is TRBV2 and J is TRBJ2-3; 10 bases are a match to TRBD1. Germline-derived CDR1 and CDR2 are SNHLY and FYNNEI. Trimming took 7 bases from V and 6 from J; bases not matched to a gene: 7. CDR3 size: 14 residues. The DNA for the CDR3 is TGTGCCAGCACCCGGGACAGGGGTGTCGATACGCAGTATTTT. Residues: CASTRDRGVDTQYF.

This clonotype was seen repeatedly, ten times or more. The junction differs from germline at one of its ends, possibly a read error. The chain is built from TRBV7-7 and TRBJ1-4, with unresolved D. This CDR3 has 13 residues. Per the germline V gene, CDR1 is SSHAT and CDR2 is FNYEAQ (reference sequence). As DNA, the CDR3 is TGTGCTAGCAGCGCGGACACTAATGAAAAACTGTTTTTT. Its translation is CASSADTNEKLFF.

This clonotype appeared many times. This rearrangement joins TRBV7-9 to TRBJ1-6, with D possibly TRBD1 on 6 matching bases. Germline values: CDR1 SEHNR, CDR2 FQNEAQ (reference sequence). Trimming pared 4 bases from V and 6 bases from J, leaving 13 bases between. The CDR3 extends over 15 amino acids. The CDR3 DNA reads TGTGCCAGCAGCTCCACCGGGACATCTAATTCACCCCTCCACTTT. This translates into CASSSTGTSNSPLHF.

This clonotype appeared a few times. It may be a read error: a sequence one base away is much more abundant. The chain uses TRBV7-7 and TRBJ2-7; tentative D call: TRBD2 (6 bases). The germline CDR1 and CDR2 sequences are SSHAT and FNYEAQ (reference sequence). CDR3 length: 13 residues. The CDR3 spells CASGLWDSGEQYF. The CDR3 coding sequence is TGTGCTAGCGGCCTCTGGGACTCTGGCGAGCAGTACTTC.

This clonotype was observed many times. The DNA for the CDR3 is TGCGCCAGCAGCCAAGGGACAGCCACTGGAAACACCATATATTTT. Its translation is CASSQGTATGNTIYF. This rearrangement joins TRBV10-1 to TRBJ1-3; 7 nucleotides agree with TRBD1. The CDR3 contains 15 residues. Germline CDR1 WNHNN, CDR2 SYGVQD (reference sequence). V dropped 6 bases and J dropped 2; count of bases not matched to a gene: 7.

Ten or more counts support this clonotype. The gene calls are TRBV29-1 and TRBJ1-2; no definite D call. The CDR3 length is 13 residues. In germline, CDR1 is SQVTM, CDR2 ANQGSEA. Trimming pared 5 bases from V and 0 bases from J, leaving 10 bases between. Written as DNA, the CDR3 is TGCAGCGTTTTGGCGGAAACTAACTATGGCTACACCTTC. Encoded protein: CSVLAETNYGYTF.

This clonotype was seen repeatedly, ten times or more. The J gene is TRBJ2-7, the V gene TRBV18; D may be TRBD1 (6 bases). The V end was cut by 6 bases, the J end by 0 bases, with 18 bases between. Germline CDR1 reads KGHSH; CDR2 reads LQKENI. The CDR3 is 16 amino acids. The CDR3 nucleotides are TGTGCCAGCTCTCCCCTCCCATTGACAGGCTCCTACGAGCAGTACTTC. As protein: CASSPLPLTGSYEQYF. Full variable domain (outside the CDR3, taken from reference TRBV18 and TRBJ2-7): NAGVMQNPRHLVRRRGQEARLRCSPMKGHSHVYWYRQLPEEGLKFMVYLQKENIIDESGMPKERFSAEFPKEGPSILRIQQVVRGDSAAYFCASSPLPLTGSYEQYFGPGTRLTVT.

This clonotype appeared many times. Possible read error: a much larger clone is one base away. CDR3 sequence (DNA): TGTGCCAGCAGCCAAGTCGAGGGGGCGCATGAGCAGTACTTC. Protein: CASSQVEGAHEQYF. V and J are TRBV4-2 and TRBJ2-7; 7 nucleotides line up with TRBD1. The CDR3 spans 14 residues. Losses at the gene ends were 1 base for V and 7 bases for J; bases not matched to a gene: 7. The germline CDR1 and CDR2 sequences are LGHNA and YNFKEQ.

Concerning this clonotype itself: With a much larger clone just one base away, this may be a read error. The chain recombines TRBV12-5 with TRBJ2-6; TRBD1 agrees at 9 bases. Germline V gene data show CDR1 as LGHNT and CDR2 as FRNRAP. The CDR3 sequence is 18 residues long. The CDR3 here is CASGERDRDFSGANVLIF. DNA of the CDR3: TGTGCTAGTGGGGAACGGGACAGGGACTTCTCTGGGGCCAACGTCCTGATTTTC.

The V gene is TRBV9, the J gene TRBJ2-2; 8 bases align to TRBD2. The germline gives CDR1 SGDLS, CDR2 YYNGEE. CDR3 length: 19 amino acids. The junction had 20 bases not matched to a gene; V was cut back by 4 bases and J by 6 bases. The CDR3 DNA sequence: TGTGCCAGCAGCCCCGTGGGTAGCGGGGCCCACCTTTTGGCCGGGGAGCTGTTTTTT. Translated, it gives CASSPVGSGAHLLAGELFF.

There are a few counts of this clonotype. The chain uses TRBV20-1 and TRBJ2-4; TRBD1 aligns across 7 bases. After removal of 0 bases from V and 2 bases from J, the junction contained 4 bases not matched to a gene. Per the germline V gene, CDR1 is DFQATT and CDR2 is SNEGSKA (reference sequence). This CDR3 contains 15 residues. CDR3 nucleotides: TGCAGTGCTAGAGACGGCAGGGGGTCCAAAAACATTCAGTACTTC. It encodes CSARDGRGSKNIQYF.

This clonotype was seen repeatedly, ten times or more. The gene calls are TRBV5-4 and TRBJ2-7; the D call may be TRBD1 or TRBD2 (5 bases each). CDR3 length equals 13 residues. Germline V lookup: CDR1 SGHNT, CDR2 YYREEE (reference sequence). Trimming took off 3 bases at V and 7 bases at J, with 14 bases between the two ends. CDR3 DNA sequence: TGTGCCAGCAGCTGGAGGACGGGACCTGAGCAGTACTTC. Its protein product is CASSWRTGPEQYF.

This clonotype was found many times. Here the CDR3 DNA reads TGTGCCAGCAGCTTCAACTACGAGCAGTACTTC. Translating gives CASSFNYEQYF. This chain joins TRBV9 and TRBJ2-7; D remains ambiguous. From germline, CDR1 is SGDLS and CDR2 YYNGEE. The ends were cut back, 4 bases at V and 3 bases at J, with 5 bases in the middle. The CDR3 extends over 11 amino acids.

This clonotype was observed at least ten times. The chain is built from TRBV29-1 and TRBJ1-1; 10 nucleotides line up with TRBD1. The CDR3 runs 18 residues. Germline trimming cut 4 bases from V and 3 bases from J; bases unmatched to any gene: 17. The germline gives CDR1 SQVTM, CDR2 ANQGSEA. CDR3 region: CSVGVSGQGNAGDTEAFF. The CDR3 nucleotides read TGCAGCGTTGGGGTATCGGGACAGGGGAATGCGGGGGACACTGAAGCTTTCTTT.

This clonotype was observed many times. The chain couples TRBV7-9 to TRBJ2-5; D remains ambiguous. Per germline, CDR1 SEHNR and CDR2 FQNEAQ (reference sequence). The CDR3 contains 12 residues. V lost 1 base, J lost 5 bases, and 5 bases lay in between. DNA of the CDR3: TGTGCCAGCAGCTTAGAGGTGGAGACCCAGTACTTC. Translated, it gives CASSLEVETQYF.

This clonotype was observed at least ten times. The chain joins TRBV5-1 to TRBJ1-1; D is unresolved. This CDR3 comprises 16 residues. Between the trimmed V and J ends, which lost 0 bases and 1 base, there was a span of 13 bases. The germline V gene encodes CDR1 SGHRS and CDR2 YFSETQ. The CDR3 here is CASSLAPMGSNTEAFF. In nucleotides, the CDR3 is TGCGCCAGCAGCTTGGCCCCCATGGGCTCGAACACTGAAGCTTTCTTT.

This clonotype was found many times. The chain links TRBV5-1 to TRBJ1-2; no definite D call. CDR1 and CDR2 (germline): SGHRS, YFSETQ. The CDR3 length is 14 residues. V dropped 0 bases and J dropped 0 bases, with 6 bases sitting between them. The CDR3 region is CASSLATANYGYTF. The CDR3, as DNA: TGCGCCAGCAGCTTGGCCACAGCTAACTATGGCTACACCTTC. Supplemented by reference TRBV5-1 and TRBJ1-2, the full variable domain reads KAGVTQTPRYLIKTRGQQVTLSCSPISGHRSVSWYQQTPGQGLQFLFEYFSETQRNKGNFPGRFSGRQFSNSRSEMNVSTLELGDSALYLCASSLATANYGYTFGSGTRLTVV.

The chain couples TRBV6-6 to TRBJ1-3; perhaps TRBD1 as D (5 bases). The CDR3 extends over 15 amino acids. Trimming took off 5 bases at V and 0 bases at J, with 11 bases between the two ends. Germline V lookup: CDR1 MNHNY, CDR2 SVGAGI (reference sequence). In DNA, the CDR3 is TGTGCCAGCAGTGAACAGGAACTCTCTGGAAACACCATATATTTT. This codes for CASSEQELSGNTIYF.

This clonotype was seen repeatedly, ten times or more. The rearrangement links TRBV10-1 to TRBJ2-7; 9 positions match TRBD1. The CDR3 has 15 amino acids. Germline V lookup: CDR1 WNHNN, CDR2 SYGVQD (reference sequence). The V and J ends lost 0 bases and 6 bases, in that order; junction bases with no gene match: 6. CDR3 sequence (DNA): TGCGCCAGCAGTGAGTCAAGGACAGGGGCCCGCGAGCAGTACTTC. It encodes CASSESRTGAREQYF.

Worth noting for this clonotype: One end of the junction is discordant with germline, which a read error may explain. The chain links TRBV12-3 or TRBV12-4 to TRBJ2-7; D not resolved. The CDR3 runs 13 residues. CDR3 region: CVSSPRFSYEQYF. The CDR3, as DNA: TGTGTCAGCAGTCCCAGGTTTTCCTACGAGCAGTACTTC.

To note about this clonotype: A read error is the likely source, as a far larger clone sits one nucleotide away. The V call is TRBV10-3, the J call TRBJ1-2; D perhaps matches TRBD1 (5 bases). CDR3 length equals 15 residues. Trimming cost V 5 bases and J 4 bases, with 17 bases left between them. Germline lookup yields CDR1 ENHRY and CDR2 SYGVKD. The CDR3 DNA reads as TGTGCCATCAGTTACTTCGGGGGAGGAGGCTATGGCTACACCTTC. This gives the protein CAISYFGGGGYGYTF.

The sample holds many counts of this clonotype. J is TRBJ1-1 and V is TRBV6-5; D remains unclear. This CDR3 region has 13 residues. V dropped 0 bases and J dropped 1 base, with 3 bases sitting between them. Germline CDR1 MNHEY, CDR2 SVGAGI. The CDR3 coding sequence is TGTGCCAGCAGTTACTCGAAGAACACTGAAGCTTTCTTT. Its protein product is CASSYSKNTEAFF.

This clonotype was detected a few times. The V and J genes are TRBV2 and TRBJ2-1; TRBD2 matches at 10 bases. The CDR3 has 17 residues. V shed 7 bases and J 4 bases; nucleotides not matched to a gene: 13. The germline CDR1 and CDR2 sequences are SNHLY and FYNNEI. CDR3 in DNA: TGTGCCAGCATCGTCCGACTAGCGGGCGGCAGGTACAATGAGCAGTTCTTC. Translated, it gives CASIVRLAGGRYNEQFF.

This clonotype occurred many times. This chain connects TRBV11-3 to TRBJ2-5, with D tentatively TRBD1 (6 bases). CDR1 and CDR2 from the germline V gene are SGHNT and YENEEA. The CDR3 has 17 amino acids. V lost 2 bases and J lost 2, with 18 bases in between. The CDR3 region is CASSLSPLTGKQETQYF. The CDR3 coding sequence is TGTGCCAGCAGCTTATCTCCTTTGACAGGAAAGCAAGAGACCCAGTACTTC.

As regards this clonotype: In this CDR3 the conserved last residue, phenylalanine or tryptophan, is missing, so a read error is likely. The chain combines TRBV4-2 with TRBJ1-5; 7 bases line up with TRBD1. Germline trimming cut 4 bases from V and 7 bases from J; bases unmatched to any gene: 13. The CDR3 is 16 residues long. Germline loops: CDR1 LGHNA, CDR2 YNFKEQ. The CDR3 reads CASSLTTDRAEQPQHL. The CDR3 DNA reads TGTGCCAGCAGCCTTACCACCGACAGGGCGGAACAGCCCCAGCATCTT.